Following are 11 T cell receptor beta chains from one sample sequenced in a study of control samples from healthy donors and cancer patients. Clones were read by immunoSEQ multiplex PCR, and TCRdb kept only the in-frame ones, dropping some. The table has approximately 120,000 clones, 90% seen once. The sequenced sample consisted of blood. The receptor set was obtained from a human donor in good health. The donor label of this sample is uncertain.

The rearrangement links TRBV6-1 to TRBJ1-1; D is possibly TRBD1 (5 bases). CDR1 is MNHNS and CDR2 is SASEGT in the germline V gene. This CDR3 comprises 16 residues. Trimming stripped 3 bases from V and 4 bases from J, with 18 bases between. The CDR3 spells CASSDQNQGRGTEAFF. In DNA form, the CDR3 reads TGTGCCAGCAGTGATCAGAATCAGGGCCGGGGCACTGAAGCTTTCTTT.

This chain uses TRBV28 with TRBJ2-3; D unresolved. CDR1 is MDHEN and CDR2 is SYDVKM in the germline V gene. This CDR3 comprises 10 residues. V shed 10 bases and J shed 6 bases, with 8 bases lying between them. The CDR3 nucleotides read TGTGCCACCCGTATGGATACGCAGTATTTT. The encoded protein is CATRMDTQYF.

The chain uses TRBV15 and TRBJ2-7; no definite D call. The CDR3 is made up of 14 amino acids. V was shortened by 8 bases and J by 5 bases, with 19 bases between the two germline ends. Looked up from germline, CDR1 is LNHNV and CDR2 is YYDKDF (reference sequence). The CDR3 reads CATGVDVSINEQYF. In DNA form, the CDR3 reads TGTGCCACCGGGGTCGACGTCTCGATTAACGAGCAGTACTTC.

The CDR3 DNA reads TGTGCCAGCAGCCGATGGTTAGGGACCCAGTACTTC. Its protein is CASSRWLGTQYF. The V and J genes are TRBV5-6 and TRBJ2-5; D is unclear. CDR1 SGHDT and CDR2 YYEEEE come from the germline V gene. The germline V and J ends were trimmed by 4 bases and 7 bases, with 11 bases remaining between them. The CDR3 runs 12 residues.

CDR3 in amino acids: CASSYITGGRNTGELFF. CDR3 coding DNA: TGTGCCAGCAGCTATATTACAGGGGGCCGTAACACCGGGGAGCTGTTTTTT. The genes are TRBV7-9 and TRBJ2-2; TRBD1 matches 9 bases. With V trimmed by 4 bases and J by 2 bases, 8 bases remained unmatched. The V gene's germline CDR1 is SEHNR and CDR2 FQNEAQ (reference sequence). The CDR3 contains 17 residues.

J is TRBJ1-2 and V is TRBV15, with D hard to call. The CDR3 has 12 residues. The germline V gene encodes CDR1 LNHNV and CDR2 YYDKDF (reference sequence). The V end was cut by 4 bases, the J end by 2 bases, with 5 bases between. The CDR3 region is CATSTTNYGYTF. CDR3 DNA: TGTGCCACCAGCACAACCAACTATGGCTACACCTTC. Combining the CDR3 with reference TRBV15 and TRBJ1-2 gives the whole variable domain DAMVIQNPRYQVTQFGKPVTLSCSQTLNHNVMYWYQQKSSQAPKLLFHYYDKDFNNEADTPDNFQSRRPNTSFCFLDIRSPGLGDTAMYLCATSTTNYGYTFGSGTRLTVV.

This sequence joins TRBV2 and TRBJ1-1; no clear D gene. Germline V CDR1 and CDR2: SNHLY, FYNNEI. There are 13 residues in the CDR3. Trimming shortened V by 1 base and J by 6 bases, and 9 bases separated the two germline ends. Here the CDR3 reads CASSEDSGPEAFF. The CDR3 DNA is TGTGCCAGCAGTGAAGACTCTGGCCCTGAAGCTTTCTTT.

J is TRBJ2-5 and V is TRBV2, with a possible D match to TRBD1 (6 bases). Looked up from germline, CDR1 is SNHLY and CDR2 is FYNNEI. This CDR3 contains 13 residues. Trimming pared 4 bases from V and 5 bases from J, leaving 11 bases between. In nucleotides, the CDR3 is TGTGCCAGCAGTGGAGACAGGACGGAGACCCAGTACTTC. Amino acids: CASSGDRTETQYF.

V usage is TRBV6-2 or TRBV6-3 and J usage is TRBJ2-7, with TRBD1 matching over 7 bases. CDR1 MNHEY and CDR2 SVGEGT come from the germline V gene. The CDR3 totals 12 residues. The V segment lost 5 bases and the J segment 4 bases; nucleotides outside the gene matches: 2. The CDR3 loop is CASSPGGYEQYF. The CDR3 region has the DNA TGTGCCAGCAGTCCAGGGGGATACGAGCAGTACTTC.

The chain has TRBV15 and TRBJ1-2; D gene uncertain. This CDR3 contains 15 residues. CDR1 is LNHNV and CDR2 is YYDKDF in the germline V gene (reference sequence). Trimming took off 0 bases at V and 4 bases at J, with 12 bases between the two ends. In DNA, the CDR3 is TGTGCCACCAGCAGAGATAGGGTGGAAAGCTATGGCTACACCTTC. It translates to CATSRDRVESYGYTF.

This chain uses TRBV6-5 with TRBJ1-5; the D is unclear. The germline CDR1 and CDR2 sequences are MNHEY and SVGAGI. This CDR3 contains 12 residues. Trimming removed 7 bases from V and 5 bases from J, with 9 bases in between. CDR3 in amino acids: CASTDRHQPQHF. Written as DNA, the CDR3 is TGTGCCAGCACGGACCGTCATCAGCCCCAGCATTTT.